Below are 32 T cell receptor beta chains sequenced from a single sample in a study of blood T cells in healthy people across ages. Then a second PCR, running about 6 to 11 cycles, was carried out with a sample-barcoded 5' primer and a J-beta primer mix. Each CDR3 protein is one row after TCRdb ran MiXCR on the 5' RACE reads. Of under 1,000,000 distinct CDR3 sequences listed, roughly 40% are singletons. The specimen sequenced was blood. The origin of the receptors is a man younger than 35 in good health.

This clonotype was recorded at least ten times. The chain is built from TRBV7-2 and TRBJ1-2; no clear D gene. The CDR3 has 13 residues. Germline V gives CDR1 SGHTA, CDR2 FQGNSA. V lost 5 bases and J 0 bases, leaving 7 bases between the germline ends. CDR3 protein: CASSQIANYGYTF. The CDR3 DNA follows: TGTGCCAGCAGCCAGATAGCTAACTATGGCTACACCTTC.

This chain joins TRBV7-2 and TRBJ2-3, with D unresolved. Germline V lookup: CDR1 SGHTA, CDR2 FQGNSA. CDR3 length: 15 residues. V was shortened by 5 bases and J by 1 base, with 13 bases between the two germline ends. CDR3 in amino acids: CASSLLALGTDTQYF. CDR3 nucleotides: TGTGCCAGCAGCCTTCTCGCGTTGGGCACAGATACGCAGTATTTT.

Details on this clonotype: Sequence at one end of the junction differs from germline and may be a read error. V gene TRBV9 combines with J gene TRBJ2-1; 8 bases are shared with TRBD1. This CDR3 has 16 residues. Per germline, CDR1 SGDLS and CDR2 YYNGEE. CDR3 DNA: TGTGCCGGCAGCGTAACTGACAGGGGCTCCTACAATGAGCAGTTCTTC. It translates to CAGSVTDRGSYNEQFF.

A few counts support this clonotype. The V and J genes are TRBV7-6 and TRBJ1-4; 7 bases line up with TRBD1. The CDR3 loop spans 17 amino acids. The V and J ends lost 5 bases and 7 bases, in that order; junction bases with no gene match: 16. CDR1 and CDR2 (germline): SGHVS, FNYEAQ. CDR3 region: CASSPTQHRGGGEKLFF. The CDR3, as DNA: TGTGCCAGCAGCCCTACCCAACACAGGGGAGGAGGTGAAAAACTGTTTTTT.

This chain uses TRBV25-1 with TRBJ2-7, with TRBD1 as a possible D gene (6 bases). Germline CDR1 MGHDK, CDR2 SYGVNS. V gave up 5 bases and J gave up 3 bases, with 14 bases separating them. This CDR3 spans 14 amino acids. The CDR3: CASSWDGQSYEQYF. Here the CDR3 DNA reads TGTGCCAGCAGTTGGGATGGACAGAGCTACGAGCAGTACTTC.

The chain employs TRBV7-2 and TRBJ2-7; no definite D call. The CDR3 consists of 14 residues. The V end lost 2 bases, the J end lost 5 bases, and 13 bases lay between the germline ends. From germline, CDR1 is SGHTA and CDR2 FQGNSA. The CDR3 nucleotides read TGTGCCAGCAGCTTATATAGGGAAAAGAACGAGCAGTACTTC. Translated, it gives CASSLYREKNEQYF.

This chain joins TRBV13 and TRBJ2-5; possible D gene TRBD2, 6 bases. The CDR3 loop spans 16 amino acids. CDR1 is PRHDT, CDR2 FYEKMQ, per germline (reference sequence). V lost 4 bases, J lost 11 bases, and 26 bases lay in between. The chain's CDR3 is CASSSLGGLNNYKQYF. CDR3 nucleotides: TGTGCCAGCAGCTCCCTGGGAGGTCTCAATAACTACAAGCAGTACTTC.

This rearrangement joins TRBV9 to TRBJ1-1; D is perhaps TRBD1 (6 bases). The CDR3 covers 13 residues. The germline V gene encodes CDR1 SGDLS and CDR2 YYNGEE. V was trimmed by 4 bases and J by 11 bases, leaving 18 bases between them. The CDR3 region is CASSPKTGRDAFF. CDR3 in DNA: TGTGCCAGCAGCCCTAAGACAGGACGAGACGCTTTCTTT.

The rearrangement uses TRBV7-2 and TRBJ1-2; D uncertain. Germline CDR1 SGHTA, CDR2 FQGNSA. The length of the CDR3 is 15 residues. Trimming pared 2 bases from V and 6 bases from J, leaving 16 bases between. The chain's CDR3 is CASSLRPAAQNGYTF. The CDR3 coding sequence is TGTGCCAGCAGCTTAAGGCCTGCAGCCCAGAATGGCTACACCTTC.

The CDR3: CASSLGRHYEQYF. The CDR3, as DNA: TGTGCCAGCAGCCTGGGACGGCACTACGAGCAGTACTTC. J is TRBJ2-7 and V is TRBV12-3 or TRBV12-4; TRBD1 or TRBD2 may be the D gene (5 bases each). This CDR3 is 13 amino acids long. V gave up 6 bases and J gave up 3 bases, with 12 bases separating them.

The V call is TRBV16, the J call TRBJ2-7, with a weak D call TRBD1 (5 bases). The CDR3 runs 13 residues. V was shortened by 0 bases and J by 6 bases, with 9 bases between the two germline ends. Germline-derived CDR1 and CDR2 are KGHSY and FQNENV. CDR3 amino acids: CASSQSGAAEQYF. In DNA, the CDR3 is TGTGCCAGCAGCCAATCAGGGGCGGCCGAGCAGTACTTC.

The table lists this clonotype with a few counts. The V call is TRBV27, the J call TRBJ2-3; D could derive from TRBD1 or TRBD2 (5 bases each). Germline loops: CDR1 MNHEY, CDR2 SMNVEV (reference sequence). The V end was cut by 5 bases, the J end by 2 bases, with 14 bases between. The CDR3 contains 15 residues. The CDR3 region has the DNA TGTGCCAGCAGTCAGGGACGGACAACCACAGATACGCAGTATTTT. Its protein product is CASSQGRTTTDTQYF.

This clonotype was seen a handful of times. The DNA of the CDR3 is TGTGCCAGCAGGCTAGTTAGGTTCGAGCAGTACTTC. This gives the protein CASRLVRFEQYF. This chain uses TRBV2 with TRBJ2-7; D uncertain. This CDR3 is built from 12 residues. Trimming stripped 6 bases from V and 6 bases from J, with 12 bases between. In germline, CDR1 is SNHLY, CDR2 FYNNEI.

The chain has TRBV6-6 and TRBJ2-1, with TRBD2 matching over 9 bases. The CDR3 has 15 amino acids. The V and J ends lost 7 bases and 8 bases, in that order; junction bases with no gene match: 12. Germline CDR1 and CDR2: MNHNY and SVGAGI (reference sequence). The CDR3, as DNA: TGTGCCAGCACCGAAGCGGGGGGCAGGTCCCATGAGCAGTTCTTC. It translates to CASTEAGGRSHEQFF.

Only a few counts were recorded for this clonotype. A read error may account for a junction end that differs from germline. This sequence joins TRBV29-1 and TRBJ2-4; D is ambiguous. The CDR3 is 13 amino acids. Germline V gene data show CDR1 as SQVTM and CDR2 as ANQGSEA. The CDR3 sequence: CSVAAPAKNTQYF. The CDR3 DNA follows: TGCAGCGTTGCTGCCCCGGCCAAAAACACTCAGTACTTC.

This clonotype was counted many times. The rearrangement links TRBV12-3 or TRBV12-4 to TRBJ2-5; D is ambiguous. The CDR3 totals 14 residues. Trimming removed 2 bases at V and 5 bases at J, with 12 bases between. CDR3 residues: CASSLSRVAETQYF. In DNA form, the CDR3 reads TGTGCCAGCAGTTTATCGAGAGTGGCGGAGACCCAGTACTTC.

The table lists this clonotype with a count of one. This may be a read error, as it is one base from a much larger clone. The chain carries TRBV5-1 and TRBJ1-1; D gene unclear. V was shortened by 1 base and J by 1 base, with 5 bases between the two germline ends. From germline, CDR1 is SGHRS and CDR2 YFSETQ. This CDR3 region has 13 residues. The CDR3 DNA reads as TGCGCCAGCAGCTTGAACACGAACACTGAAGCTTTCTTT. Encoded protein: CASSLNTNTEAFF.

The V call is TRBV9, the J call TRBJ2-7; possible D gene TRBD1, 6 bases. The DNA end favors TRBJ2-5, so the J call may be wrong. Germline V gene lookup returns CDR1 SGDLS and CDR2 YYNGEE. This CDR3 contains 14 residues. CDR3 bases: TGTGCCAGCAGCGTAGAGGGGGTGCCAGAGACCCAGTACTTC. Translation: CASSVEGVPETQYF.

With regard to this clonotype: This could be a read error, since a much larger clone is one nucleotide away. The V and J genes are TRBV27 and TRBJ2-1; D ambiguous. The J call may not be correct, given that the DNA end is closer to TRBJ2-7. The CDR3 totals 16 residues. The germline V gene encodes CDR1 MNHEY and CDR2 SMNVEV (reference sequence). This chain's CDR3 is CASRSGRTDPYNEQYF. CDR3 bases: TGTGCCAGCCGTTCCGGGCGGACGGACCCCTACAATGAGCAGTACTTC.

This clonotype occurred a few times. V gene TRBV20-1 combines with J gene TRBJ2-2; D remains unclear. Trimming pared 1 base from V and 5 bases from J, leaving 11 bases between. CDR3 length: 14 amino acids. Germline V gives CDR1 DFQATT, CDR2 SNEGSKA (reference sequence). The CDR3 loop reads CSARVSERTGELFF. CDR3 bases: TGCAGTGCTAGAGTTTCTGAGAGAACCGGGGAGCTGTTTTTT.

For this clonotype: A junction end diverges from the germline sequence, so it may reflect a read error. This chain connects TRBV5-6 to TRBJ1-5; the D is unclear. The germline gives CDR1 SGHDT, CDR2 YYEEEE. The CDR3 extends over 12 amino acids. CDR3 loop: CASSLLGQPRHF. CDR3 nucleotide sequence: TGTGCCAGCAGCTTGCTGGGTCAGCCCCGGCATTTT.

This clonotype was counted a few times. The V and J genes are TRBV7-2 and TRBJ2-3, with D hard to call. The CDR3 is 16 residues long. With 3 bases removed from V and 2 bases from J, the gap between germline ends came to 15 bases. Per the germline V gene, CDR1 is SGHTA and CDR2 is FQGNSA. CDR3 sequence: CASSFRSTTHTDTQYF. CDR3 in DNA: TGTGCCAGCAGCTTCAGGTCGACAACCCACACAGATACGCAGTATTTT.

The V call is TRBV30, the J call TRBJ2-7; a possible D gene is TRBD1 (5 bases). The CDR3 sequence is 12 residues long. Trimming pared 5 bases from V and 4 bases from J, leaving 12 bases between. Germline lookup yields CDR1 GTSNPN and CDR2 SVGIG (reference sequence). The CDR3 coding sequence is TGTGCCTGGCGGAGACAGCTATACGAGCAGTACTTC. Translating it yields CAWRRQLYEQYF.

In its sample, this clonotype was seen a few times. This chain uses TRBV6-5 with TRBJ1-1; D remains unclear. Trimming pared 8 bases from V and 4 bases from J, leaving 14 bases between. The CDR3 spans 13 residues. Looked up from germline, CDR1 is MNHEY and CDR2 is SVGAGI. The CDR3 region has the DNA TGTGCCAGCCTCCGCGTCTCCCCCACTGAAGCTTTCTTT. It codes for CASLRVSPTEAFF.

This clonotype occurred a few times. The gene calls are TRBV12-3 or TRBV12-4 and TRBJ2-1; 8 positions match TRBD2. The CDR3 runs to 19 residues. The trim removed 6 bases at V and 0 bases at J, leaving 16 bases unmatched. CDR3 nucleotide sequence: TGTGCCAGCAGGGGGCGGGGGGCCGAATACGCCCACTCCTACAATGAGCAGTTCTTC. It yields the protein CASRGRGAEYAHSYNEQFF.

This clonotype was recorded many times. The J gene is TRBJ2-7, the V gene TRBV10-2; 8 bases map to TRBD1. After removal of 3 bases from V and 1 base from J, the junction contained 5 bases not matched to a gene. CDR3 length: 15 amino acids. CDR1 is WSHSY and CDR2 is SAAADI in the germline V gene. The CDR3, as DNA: TGCGCCAGCAGTGAAGGGACAGGCGGATCCTACGAGCAGTACTTC. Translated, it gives CASSEGTGGSYEQYF.

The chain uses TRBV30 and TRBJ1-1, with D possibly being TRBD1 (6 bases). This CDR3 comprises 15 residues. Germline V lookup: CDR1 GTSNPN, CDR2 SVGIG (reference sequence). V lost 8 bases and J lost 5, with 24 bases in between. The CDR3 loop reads CALRGTSLRGTEAFF. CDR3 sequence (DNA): TGTGCCCTCAGGGGTACTTCTCTTCGAGGGACTGAAGCTTTCTTT.

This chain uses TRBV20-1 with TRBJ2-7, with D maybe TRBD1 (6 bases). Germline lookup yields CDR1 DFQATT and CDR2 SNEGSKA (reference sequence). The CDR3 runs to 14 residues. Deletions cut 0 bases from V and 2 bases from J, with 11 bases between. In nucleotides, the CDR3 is TGCAGTGCTAGAGATCCACGGGACACCTACGAGCAGTACGTC. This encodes CSARDPRDTYEQYV.

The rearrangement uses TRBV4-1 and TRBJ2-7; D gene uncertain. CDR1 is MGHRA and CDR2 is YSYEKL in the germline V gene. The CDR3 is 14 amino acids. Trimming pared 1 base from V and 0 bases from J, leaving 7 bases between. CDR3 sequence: CASSQGMGSYEQYF. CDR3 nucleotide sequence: TGCGCCAGCAGCCAAGGGATGGGCTCCTACGAGCAGTACTTC.

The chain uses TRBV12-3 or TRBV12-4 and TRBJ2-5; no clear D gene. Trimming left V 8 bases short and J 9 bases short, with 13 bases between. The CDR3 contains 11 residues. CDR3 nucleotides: TGTGCCAGCGGTTCCGGACGAGCCCAGTACTTC. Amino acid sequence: CASGSGRAQYF.

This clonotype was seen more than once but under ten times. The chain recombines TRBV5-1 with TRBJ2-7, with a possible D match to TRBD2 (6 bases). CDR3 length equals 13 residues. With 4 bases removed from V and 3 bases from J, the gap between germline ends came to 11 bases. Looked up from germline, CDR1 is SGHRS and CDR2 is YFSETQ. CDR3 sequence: CASSAGSNYEQYF. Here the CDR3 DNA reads TGCGCCAGCAGCGCGGGGAGTAACTACGAGCAGTACTTC. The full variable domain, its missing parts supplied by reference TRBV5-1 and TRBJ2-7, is KAGVTQTPRYLIKTRGQQVTLSCSPISGHRSVSWYQQTPGQGLQFLFEYFSETQRNKGNFPGRFSGRQFSNSRSEMNVSTLELGDSALYLCASSAGSNYEQYFGPGTRLTVT.

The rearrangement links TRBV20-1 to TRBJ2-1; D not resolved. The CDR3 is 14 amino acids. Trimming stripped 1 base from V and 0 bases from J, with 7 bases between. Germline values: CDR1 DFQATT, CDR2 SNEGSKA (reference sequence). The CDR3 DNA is TGCAGTGCTAGAGTTGGGGTCTCCTACAATGAGCAGTTCTTC. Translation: CSARVGVSYNEQFF.